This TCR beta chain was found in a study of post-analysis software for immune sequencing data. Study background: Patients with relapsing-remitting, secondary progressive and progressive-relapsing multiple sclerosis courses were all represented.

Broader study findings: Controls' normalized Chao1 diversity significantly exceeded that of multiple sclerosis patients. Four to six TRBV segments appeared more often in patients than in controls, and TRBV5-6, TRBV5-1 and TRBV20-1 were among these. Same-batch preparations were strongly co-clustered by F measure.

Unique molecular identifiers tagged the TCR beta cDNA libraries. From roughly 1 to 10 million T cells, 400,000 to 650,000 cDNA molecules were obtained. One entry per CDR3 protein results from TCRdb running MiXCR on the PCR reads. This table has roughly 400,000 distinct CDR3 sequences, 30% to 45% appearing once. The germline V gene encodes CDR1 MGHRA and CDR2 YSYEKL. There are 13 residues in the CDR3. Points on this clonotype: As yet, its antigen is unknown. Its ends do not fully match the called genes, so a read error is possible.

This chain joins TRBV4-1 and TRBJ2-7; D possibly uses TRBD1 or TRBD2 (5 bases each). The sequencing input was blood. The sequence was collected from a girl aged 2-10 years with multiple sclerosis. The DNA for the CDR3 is TGCGCCAGCAGCCTCCGGGGCATAGACGAGGAGTACTTC. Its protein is CASSLRGIDEEYF.